This entry describes one T cell receptor (beta chain). What it binds is not known. For TCRbeta, the library was prepared with unique molecular identifiers. TCRdb reprocessed the PCR reads via MiXCR and lists one record per CDR3 protein. The sample gives roughly 790,000 distinct CDR3 sequences, roughly 15% of which show up once; just under 5% is in the top ten. The record originates from a study of T-cell reconstitution after alpha-beta-depleted transplantation in children. General observations from the study: Hyperexpanded clones declined; after one year, newly produced T cells mostly supplied diversity. It was reported that alpha-beta T cells came from several hundred expanded graft clones (about two months after transplant). Recipient T cells and thymic progenitors that survived were the source of the high TCRbeta diversity seen at day 60 in some patients.

V was pared by 0 bases and J by 8 bases, with 11 bases between. Germline values: CDR1 SGHRS, CDR2 YFSETQ. The CDR3 has 14 residues. The TCR sequence derives from a male patient younger than 18 who had a stem cell transplant for acute lymphoblastic leukemia, so the T cells may come from the graft donor. Sequenced here: PBMCs, mostly from graft donor cells, sampled 360 days after TCRalphabeta/CD19-depleted stem cell transplant. This sequence joins TRBV5-1 and TRBJ2-2; D ambiguous. As DNA, the CDR3 is TGCGCCAGCAGCTTGGTCGCGGAGATAGGGGAGCTGTTTTTT. Translated, it gives CASSLVAEIGELFF. Full variable domain (missing parts from reference TRBV5-1 and TRBJ2-2): KAGVTQTPRYLIKTRGQQVTLSCSPISGHRSVSWYQQTPGQGLQFLFEYFSETQRNKGNFPGRFSGRQFSNSRSEMNVSTLELGDSALYLCASSLVAEIGELFFGEGSRLTVL.